The 19 T cell receptor beta chains below were found in one sample sequenced in a study of Ad26.COV2.S vaccination and SARS-CoV-2 variants. Sequencing used immunoSEQ multiplex PCR; TCRdb keeps in-frame clones, though not all of them. The sample contains more than 150,000 clones, roughly 89% of which appear only once. The source material was peripheral blood, sampled after recovery from COVID-19. The receptor source for this set is a human donor who had recovered from COVID-19.

The rearrangement joins TRBV7-3 to TRBJ1-1; tentatively, D is TRBD1 (6 bases). The CDR3 has 14 residues. The germline gives CDR1 SGHTA, CDR2 FQGTGA. V lost 5 bases to trimming and J lost 3 bases, with 13 bases between them. CDR3 DNA: TGTGCCAGCAGCCCCCGAGGGGGGGACACTGAAGCTTTCTTT. It translates to CASSPRGGDTEAFF. The variable domain in full, with the rest retrieved from reference TRBV7-3 and TRBJ1-1, is GAGVSQTPSNKVTEKGKYVELRCDPISGHTALYWYRQSLGQGPEFLIYFQGTGAADDSGLPNDRFFAVRPEGSVSTLKIQRTERGDSAVYLCASSPRGGDTEAFFGQGTRLTVV.

This chain connects TRBV18 to TRBJ2-7; 8 nucleotides agree with TRBD1. In germline, CDR1 is KGHSH, CDR2 LQKENI. The V and J ends lost 1 base and 6 bases, in that order; junction bases with no gene match: 5. The CDR3 has 14 amino acids. CDR3 DNA sequence: TGTGCCAGCTCACCACTGGACAGGGTCTCCGAGCAGTACTTC. This codes for CASSPLDRVSEQYF.

In its sample, this clone was seen once. This sequence joins TRBV19 and TRBJ1-2; D unclear. Deletions cut 3 bases from V and 5 bases from J, with 10 bases between. The CDR3 has 13 residues. CDR1 is LNHDA and CDR2 is SQIVND in the germline V gene (reference sequence). The CDR3 nucleotides read TGTGCCAGTAGTATGGGGAGAGTTTATGGCTACACCTTC. Its protein product is CASSMGRVYGYTF.

This rearrangement joins TRBV7-9 to TRBJ2-3; maybe TRBD2 (6 bases). Between the trimmed V and J ends, which lost 10 bases and 0 bases, there was a span of 14 bases. CDR1 and CDR2 (germline): SEHNR, FQNEAQ (reference sequence). The CDR3 covers 14 residues. CDR3 bases: TGTGCCACCCGTCCCGGGGGAAGCACAGATACGCAGTATTTT. This encodes CATRPGGSTDTQYF.

The V call is TRBV19, the J call TRBJ1-1; D gene unclear. V lost 3 bases and J 3 bases, leaving 11 bases between the germline ends. Germline V lookup: CDR1 LNHDA, CDR2 SQIVND (reference sequence). The CDR3 is 14 residues long. The CDR3 reads CASSMTGPDTEAFF. The DNA of the CDR3 is TGTGCCAGTAGTATGACGGGTCCGGACACTGAAGCTTTCTTT.

CDR3 bases: TGTGCCAGCCAGGACCTTATCGGCGCTGAAGCTTTCTTT. It yields the protein CASQDLIGAEAFF. This chain connects TRBV12-3 or TRBV12-4 to TRBJ1-1, with no clear D. The V gene lost 8 bases and the J gene lost 6 bases, with 16 bases spanning the gap. This CDR3 is 13 amino acids long.

The chain carries TRBV7-9 and TRBJ1-1; D perhaps matches TRBD1 (5 bases). The V gene's germline CDR1 is SEHNR and CDR2 FQNEAQ (reference sequence). This CDR3 is 13 amino acids long. V lost 5 bases and J lost 0, with 7 bases in between. Here the CDR3 reads CASSRDLNTEAFF. CDR3 coding DNA: TGTGCCAGCAGCCGGGACTTGAACACTGAAGCTTTCTTT.

This chain uses TRBV28 with TRBJ2-7; D unclear. V was cut by 4 bases and J by 2 bases, with 15 bases left in between. This CDR3 comprises 15 residues. CDR1 and CDR2 from the germline V gene are MDHEN and SYDVKM. The CDR3 region has the DNA TGTGCCAGCAGTTCTATCACAAAGCTCGCCTACGAGCAGTACTTC. It yields the protein CASSSITKLAYEQYF.

The chain recombines TRBV4-1 with TRBJ1-5; D uncertain. The CDR3 has 15 amino acids. CDR1 and CDR2 (germline): MGHRA, YSYEKL. Trimming removed 5 bases at V and 6 bases at J, with 17 bases between. CDR3 coding DNA: TGCGCCAGCAGCTCAGAGTTTGGGGATCGTCAGCCCCAGCATTTT. It translates to CASSSEFGDRQPQHF.

The chain links TRBV19 to TRBJ2-7; 7 bases map to TRBD1. The ends lost 6 bases at V and 1 base at J; junction bases unmatched: 3. Germline V gene sequence: CDR1 LNHDA, CDR2 SQIVND (reference sequence). The CDR3 is 13 amino acids. CDR3 bases: TGTGCCAGTAGACAGGGACAGTCCTACGAGCAGTACTTC. Translation gives CASRQGQSYEQYF.

This clone has a single count. This chain uses TRBV7-9 with TRBJ1-2, with no clear D. V was pared by 2 bases and J by 2 bases, with 9 bases between. CDR3 length: 14 amino acids. Germline CDR1 is SEHNR and CDR2 is FQNEAQ (reference sequence). CDR3 region: CASSLSTANYGYTF. The CDR3 DNA follows: TGTGCCAGCAGCTTAAGTACCGCGAACTATGGCTACACCTTC.

The chain has TRBV7-2 and TRBJ2-1, with D perhaps TRBD1 (6 bases). Germline CDR1 is SGHTA and CDR2 is FQGNSA. The CDR3 has 14 amino acids. The V end lost 5 bases, the J end lost 6 bases, and 14 bases lay between the germline ends. The CDR3 sequence: CASSPLRGGNEQFF. In nucleotides, the CDR3 is TGTGCCAGCAGCCCTCTTAGAGGGGGCAATGAGCAGTTCTTC.

The chain uses TRBV3-1 (or the pseudogene TRBV3-2) and TRBJ2-1, with D possibly being TRBD2 (6 bases). Germline CDR1 and CDR2: LGHDT and YNNKEL (reference sequence). The ends were cut back, 5 bases at V and 10 bases at J, with 15 bases in the middle. The CDR3 is 13 amino acids. The CDR3 reads CASSSPGSGEQFF. The CDR3 DNA is TGTGCCAGCAGCAGCCCCGGTAGCGGCGAGCAGTTCTTC.

The rearrangement joins TRBV6-6 to TRBJ1-5; TRBD1 aligns across 8 bases. J gave up 6 bases and V 3 bases, and 10 bases lay outside the gene matches. The CDR3 is 16 residues long. The V gene's germline CDR1 is MNHNY and CDR2 SVGAGI (reference sequence). CDR3 protein: CASSYRAGGIGQPQHF. For the CDR3, the DNA is TGTGCCAGCAGTTATAGGGCAGGGGGCATTGGTCAGCCCCAGCATTTT.

The chain employs TRBV6-5 and TRBJ1-6; D is uncertain. CDR1 and CDR2 from the germline V gene are MNHEY and SVGAGI. V lost 6 bases and J 7 bases, leaving 10 bases between the germline ends. The CDR3 covers 13 residues. The CDR3: CASRLQGNSPLHF. Here the CDR3 DNA reads TGTGCCAGCAGGTTACAAGGGAATTCACCCCTCCACTTT.

V and J are TRBV6-6 and TRBJ1-5; 7 bases agree with TRBD1. The CDR3 runs 16 residues. The V and J ends lost 0 bases and 3 bases, in that order; junction bases with no gene match: 5. CDR1 is MNHNY and CDR2 is SVGAGI in the germline V gene (reference sequence). CDR3 bases: TGTGCCAGCAGTTACTCGCACAGGGGACCCAATCAGCCCCAGCATTTT. Its translation: CASSYSHRGPNQPQHF.

The chain links TRBV2 to TRBJ1-1; D may be TRBD1 (6 bases). V lost 8 bases and J lost 6, with 16 bases in between. This CDR3 contains 13 residues. Germline CDR1 and CDR2: SNHLY and FYNNEI. DNA of the CDR3: TGTGCCAGCTGGGGGGGCAGGGCCGCTGAAGCTTTCTTT. Protein product: CASWGGRAAEAFF.

This chain joins TRBV10-2 and TRBJ1-3, with TRBD1 identical over 7 bases. This CDR3 contains 12 residues. J was trimmed by 4 bases and V by 7 bases; bases with no gene match: 1. Per the germline V gene, CDR1 is WSHSY and CDR2 is SAAADI. As DNA, the CDR3 is TGCGCCAGCACGGGACAGGGAAACACCATATATTTT. Residues: CASTGQGNTIYF.

J is TRBJ1-2 and V is TRBV9, with D unresolved. Germline V gives CDR1 SGDLS, CDR2 YYNGEE. The ends were cut back, 4 bases at V and 2 bases at J, with 12 bases in the middle. The CDR3 spans 14 residues. CDR3: CASSPIGENYGYTF. The DNA for the CDR3 is TGTGCCAGCAGCCCCATAGGAGAGAACTATGGCTACACCTTC.